The clone carrying this T cell receptor beta chain was observed a few times. Its cognate antigen is unknown. This sample was taken from a study of T-cell memory formation after mild COVID-19. V was clipped by 0 bases and J by 4 bases; unmatched bases: 9. This CDR3 spans 15 amino acids. CDR1 and CDR2 (germline): DFQATT, SNEGSKA (reference sequence). One entry per CDR3 protein, called by TCRdb with MiXCR from the 5' RACE reads. In the table there are about 110,000 distinct CDR3 sequences, about 15% of which are singletons. Study-wide findings and caveats: CD4/CD8 balance held among clones contracting day 15 to 85, and later expanders leaned CD4+.

Sequencing was done on a sample of PBMCs or a T cell subset sorted from them (not recorded which). This chain uses TRBV20-1 with TRBJ2-7; 7 bases match TRBD2. This clonotype originated in an adult woman who had mild COVID-19 (a few samples of this study predate the infection). Cell type and time point are not known. The DNA for the CDR3 is TGCAGTGCTAGAGATCAGGGAGGGATGGTATACGAGCAGTACTTC. Protein product: CSARDQGGMVYEQYF.